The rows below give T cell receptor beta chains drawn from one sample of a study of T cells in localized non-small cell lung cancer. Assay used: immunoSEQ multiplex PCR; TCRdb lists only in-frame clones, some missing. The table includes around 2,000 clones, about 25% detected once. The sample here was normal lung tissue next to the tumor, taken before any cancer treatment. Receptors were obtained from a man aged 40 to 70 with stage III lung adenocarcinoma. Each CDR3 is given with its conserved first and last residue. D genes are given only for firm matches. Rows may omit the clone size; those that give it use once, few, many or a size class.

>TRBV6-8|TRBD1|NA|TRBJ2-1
CASGTAPYNEQFF
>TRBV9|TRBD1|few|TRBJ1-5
CASSRQGLNQPQHF
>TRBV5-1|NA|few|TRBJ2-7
CASSLALRTDDYEQYF
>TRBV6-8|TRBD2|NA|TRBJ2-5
CASSYVVAGGQETQYF
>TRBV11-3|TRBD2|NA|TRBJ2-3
CASSFVAGGQGDTQYF
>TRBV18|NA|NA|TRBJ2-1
CASSPPPGYINNEQFF
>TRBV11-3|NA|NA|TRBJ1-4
CASSLRGPTFNEKLFF
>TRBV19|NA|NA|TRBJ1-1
CASSIMPTGSTEAFF
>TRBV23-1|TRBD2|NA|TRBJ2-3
CASSQDFASGGIADTQYF
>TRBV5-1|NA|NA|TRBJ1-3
CASSFGGRPDSGNTIYF
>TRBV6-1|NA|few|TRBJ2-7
CASSEERGEQYF